This record concerns one T cell receptor beta chain sequence. Produced via immunoSEQ multiplex PCR; TCRdb's table is partial and in-frame only. The top ten clones hold around 10% of a sample with about 78,000 clones, over 75% of them seen once. CDR1 is LGHNA, CDR2 YSLEER, per germline. V was cut by 1 base and J by 7 bases, with 14 bases left in between. This CDR3 has 16 residues. The sample comes from a study of blood T cell repertoires in COVID-19. This clonotype originated in a human donor in a cohort sampled during active COVID-19. The rearrangement uses TRBV4-3 and TRBJ1-6; D gene ambiguous. The material sequenced was peripheral blood. In DNA form, the CDR3 reads TGCGCCAGCAGCCAAGGGGCCCAGGATCAGAATTCACCCCTCCACTTT. Amino acids: CASSQGAQDQNSPLHF.